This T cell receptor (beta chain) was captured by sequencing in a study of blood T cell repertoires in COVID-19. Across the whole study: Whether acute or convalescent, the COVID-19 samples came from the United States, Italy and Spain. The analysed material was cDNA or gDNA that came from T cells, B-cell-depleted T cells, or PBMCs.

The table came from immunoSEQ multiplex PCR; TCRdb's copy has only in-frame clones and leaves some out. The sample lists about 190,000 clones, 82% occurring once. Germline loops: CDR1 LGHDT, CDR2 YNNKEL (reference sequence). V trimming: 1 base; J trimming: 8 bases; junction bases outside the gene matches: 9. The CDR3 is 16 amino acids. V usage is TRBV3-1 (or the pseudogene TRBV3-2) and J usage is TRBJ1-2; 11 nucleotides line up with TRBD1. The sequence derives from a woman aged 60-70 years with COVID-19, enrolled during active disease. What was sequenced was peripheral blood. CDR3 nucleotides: TGTGCCAGCAGCCAAGCACATGGACAGGGGGCCGGGGGCTACACCTTC. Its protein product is CASSQAHGQGAGGYTF.